Following are 5 T cell receptor beta chains from one sample sequenced in a study of T cell responses to AZD1222 COVID-19 vaccine. Here immunoSEQ multiplex PCR was the method, and the copy in TCRdb shows in-frame clones only, minus some. The repertoire consists of under 110,000 clones, with 80% to 90% occurring once and the leading ten covering 10%. The specimen comprised peripheral blood, sampled 28 days after the second AZD1222 dose. These receptors all stem from an adult who received the AZD1222 COVID-19 vaccine.

This clone was detected once. This sequence joins TRBV5-5 and TRBJ2-3; TRBD2 agrees at 12 bases. The junction had 14 bases not matched to a gene; V was cut back by 3 bases and J by 0 bases. Germline V gene lookup returns CDR1 SGHKS and CDR2 YYEKEE (reference sequence). The CDR3 spans 20 residues. CDR3 sequence: CASSWRTSGARTSSTDTQYF. DNA of the CDR3: TGTGCCAGCAGCTGGCGGACTAGCGGGGCGAGAACCTCTAGCACAGATACGCAGTATTTT.

The J gene is TRBJ2-6, the V gene TRBV19; 12 bases are shared with TRBD1. This CDR3 is 18 amino acids long. V lost 5 bases to trimming and J lost 2 bases; unmatched junction nucleotides: 7. Per the germline V gene, CDR1 is LNHDA and CDR2 is SQIVND (reference sequence). CDR3 region: CASSGWDRGQAGANVLTF. In nucleotides, the CDR3 is TGTGCCAGTAGTGGGTGGGACAGGGGGCAGGCTGGGGCCAACGTCCTGACTTTC.

J is TRBJ1-1 and V is TRBV28, with a possible D match to TRBD1 (5 bases). V lost 6 bases and J 0 bases, leaving 14 bases between the germline ends. CDR1 and CDR2 (germline): MDHEN, SYDVKM. The CDR3 length is 15 residues. The CDR3 bases are TGTGCCAGCAGCACACCCGGGACGGTGAACACTGAAGCTTTCTTT. Protein product: CASSTPGTVNTEAFF.

The V call is TRBV10-3, the J call TRBJ1-1; TRBD1 might be the D (5 bases). V lost 7 bases, J lost 0 bases, and 9 bases lay in between. This CDR3 is 13 amino acids long. Germline V CDR1 and CDR2: ENHRY, SYGVKD. The CDR3 reads CAITRQMNTEAFF. CDR3 nucleotides: TGTGCCATCACTCGACAGATGAACACTGAAGCTTTCTTT.

The rearrangement uses TRBV4-1 and TRBJ2-1; D not resolved. Trimming stripped 1 base from V and 7 bases from J, with 8 bases between. The CDR3 sequence is 13 residues long. Germline V gene lookup returns CDR1 MGHRA and CDR2 YSYEKL. Written as DNA, the CDR3 is TGCGCCAGCAGCCAAGTCGGCCAGAATGAGCAGTTCTTC. Protein product: CASSQVGQNEQFF.